Presented here are 19 T cell receptor beta chains from one specimen sequenced in a study of OX40 agonist ivuxolimab in advanced cancers. The table came from immunoSEQ multiplex PCR; TCRdb's copy has only in-frame clones and leaves some out. The data contain some 41,000 clones, around nine tenths of them singletons. Sample: CD4+ or CD8+ T cells sorted from blood, taken in a trial of the OX40 agonist ivuxolimab. The receptors originated from an adult with an advanced solid tumor such as melanoma, head and neck, liver or kidney cancer.

The chain carries TRBV6-1 and TRBJ2-3, with 8 bases matching TRBD2. Unmatched junction bases numbered 6, after V lost 4 bases and J lost 3 bases. The CDR3 is 15 amino acids. Germline V gives CDR1 MNHNS, CDR2 SASEGT. DNA for the CDR3: TGTGCCAGCAGTGTTTCGGCGGGAGGTACAGATACGCAGTATTTT. Protein: CASSVSAGGTDTQYF.

This clone was recorded once. The chain combines TRBV28 with TRBJ2-2; 7 bases are a match to TRBD1. Trimming removed 4 bases from V and 6 bases from J; junction bases left unmatched: 8. Germline lookup yields CDR1 MDHEN and CDR2 SYDVKM. The CDR3 length is 15 residues. The CDR3 DNA reads as TGTGCCAGCAGTTCCTCCGGTACAGGGGCCGGGGAGCTGTTTTTT. This encodes CASSSSGTGAGELFF.

This sequence joins TRBV4-1 and TRBJ1-4; D is undetermined. The V end lost 1 base, the J end lost 0 bases, and 9 bases lay between the germline ends. The CDR3 contains 16 residues. Germline CDR1 and CDR2: MGHRA and YSYEKL. The CDR3 DNA reads as TGCGCCAGCAGCCAAGTCCAAATTGCAACTAATGAAAAACTGTTTTTT. Translation: CASSQVQIATNEKLFF.

The chain links TRBV19 to TRBJ1-2; possible D gene TRBD1, 5 bases. Germline V gene lookup returns CDR1 LNHDA and CDR2 SQIVND (reference sequence). The CDR3 extends over 15 amino acids. V dropped 2 bases and J dropped 4 bases, with 14 bases sitting between them. The CDR3 bases are TGTGCCAGTAGTATATGGGGCGGACGGCTCTATGGCTACACCTTC. Residues: CASSIWGGRLYGYTF. The whole variable domain, remainder taken from reference TRBV19 and TRBJ1-2, is DGGITQSPKYLFRKEGQNVTLSCEQNLNHDAMYWYRQDPGQGLRLIYYSQIVNDFQKGDIAEGYSVSREKKESFPLTVTSAQKNPTAFYLCASSIWGGRLYGYTFGSGTRLTVV.

The chain is built from TRBV2 and TRBJ1-5; perhaps TRBD1 as D (6 bases). V lost 6 bases and J 7 bases, leaving 13 bases between the germline ends. The CDR3 is made up of 13 amino acids. Germline V gives CDR1 SNHLY, CDR2 FYNNEI. CDR3 sequence (DNA): TGTGCCAGCAGGCCACAGGGAAACCAGCCCCAGCATTTT. It yields the protein CASRPQGNQPQHF. Based on the CDR3 plus reference TRBV2 and TRBJ1-5, the full variable domain is EPEVTQTPSHQVTQMGQEVILRCVPISNHLYFYWYRQILGQKVEFLVSFYNNEISEKSEIFDDQFSVERPDGSNFTLKIRSTKLEDSAMYFCASRPQGNQPQHFGDGTRLSIL.

The CDR3 DNA reads TGTGCCAGCAGATTCCACAGGGGACAGGGGGGCGGCGGGAACACTGAAGCTTTCTTT. Its translation: CASRFHRGQGGGGNTEAFF. The chain couples TRBV5-6 to TRBJ1-1, with 11 bases fitting TRBD1. CDR1 is SGHDT and CDR2 is YYEEEE in the germline V gene. V shed 5 bases, J shed 1 base, and the junction held 16 bases outside the gene matches. CDR3 size: 19 residues.

In this sample, this clone turned up many times. J is TRBJ1-2 and V is TRBV5-1; D call uncertain. The CDR3 is made up of 13 amino acids. Between the trimmed V and J ends, which lost 0 bases and 8 bases, there was a span of 11 bases. Germline loops: CDR1 SGHRS, CDR2 YFSETQ. The CDR3 DNA sequence: TGCGCCAGCAGCTTGGATGCCACGGTGGGCTACACCTTC. Translation gives CASSLDATVGYTF. The full variable domain, with the rest looked up from reference TRBV5-1 and TRBJ1-2, is KAGVTQTPRYLIKTRGQQVTLSCSPISGHRSVSWYQQTPGQGLQFLFEYFSETQRNKGNFPGRFSGRQFSNSRSEMNVSTLELGDSALYLCASSLDATVGYTFGSGTRLTVV.

The chain couples TRBV30 to TRBJ1-1; a possible D gene is TRBD1 (6 bases). Per germline, CDR1 GTSNPN and CDR2 SVGIG (reference sequence). The V gene lost 8 bases and the J gene lost 2 bases, with 18 bases spanning the gap. The CDR3 covers 14 residues. The DNA of the CDR3 is TGTGCCAAGGGGGGGCGGTTTGGAAACACTGAAGCTTTCTTT. This gives the protein CAKGGRFGNTEAFF.

This chain uses TRBV6-1 with TRBJ1-2, with D perhaps matching TRBD1 (6 bases). Trimming shortened V by 2 bases and J by 5 bases, and 12 bases separated the two germline ends. The CDR3 length is 14 residues. Germline loops: CDR1 MNHNS, CDR2 SASEGT. The CDR3 spells CASSEQRTVYGYTF. The CDR3 DNA reads as TGTGCCAGCAGTGAACAAAGGACAGTATATGGCTACACCTTC.

The rearrangement joins TRBV18 to TRBJ2-7; D remains unclear. The germline V gene has CDR1 KGHSH and CDR2 LQKENI. The CDR3 runs to 12 residues. The germline V and J ends were trimmed by 3 bases and 5 bases, with 8 bases remaining between them. CDR3 in DNA: TGTGCCAGCTCACCTTCCTACGACGAGCAGTACTTC. Its translation is CASSPSYDEQYF.

This chain links TRBV7-3 with TRBJ2-1; no reliable D call. Germline V CDR1 and CDR2: SGHTA, FQGTGA. The CDR3 sequence is 15 residues long. V gave up 2 bases and J gave up 0 bases, with 8 bases separating them. CDR3: CASSLSPSSYNEQFF. The CDR3 nucleotides read TGTGCCAGCAGCTTATCCCCGAGCTCCTACAATGAGCAGTTCTTC.

This chain uses TRBV6-1 with TRBJ2-7; D is unclear. Germline V gene sequence: CDR1 MNHNS, CDR2 SASEGT. CDR3 size: 13 residues. V dropped 2 bases and J dropped 0 bases, with 5 bases sitting between them. DNA for the CDR3: TGTGCCAGCAGTGAAAGCGTCTCCTACGAGCAGTACTTC. It yields the protein CASSESVSYEQYF.

The chain employs TRBV2 and TRBJ2-5, with D possibly matching TRBD2 (6 bases). The CDR3 is 14 residues long. V lost 5 bases and J 5 bases, leaving 15 bases between the germline ends. Germline V CDR1 and CDR2: SNHLY, FYNNEI. CDR3 nucleotides: TGTGCCAGCAGTACCTTTGGGGCGGGGGAGACCCAGTACTTC. It translates to CASSTFGAGETQYF.

CDR3 residues: CASSAYRGDTQYF. The CDR3 nucleotides are TGTGCCAGCAGTGCCTATCGGGGAGATACGCAGTATTTT. V usage is TRBV2 and J usage is TRBJ2-3; a possible D gene is TRBD2 (5 bases). The V gene's germline CDR1 is SNHLY and CDR2 FYNNEI. The CDR3 is made up of 13 amino acids. The germline V and J ends were trimmed by 4 bases and 5 bases, with 10 bases remaining between them.

The chain joins TRBV19 to TRBJ1-2; no definite D call. The CDR3 totals 12 residues. V was pared by 7 bases and J by 6 bases, with 12 bases between. The germline CDR1 and CDR2 sequences are LNHDA and SQIVND (reference sequence). The CDR3 loop reads CASKGMEDGYTF. For the CDR3, the DNA is TGTGCCAGTAAGGGCATGGAGGATGGCTACACCTTC.

J is TRBJ2-5 and V is TRBV4-2, with 9 bases matching TRBD2. This CDR3 spans 16 amino acids. CDR1 is LGHNA and CDR2 is YNFKEQ in the germline V gene. J was trimmed by 3 bases and V by 5 bases; bases with no gene match: 10. CDR3: CASSKGVLAGEETQYF. In nucleotides, the CDR3 is TGTGCCAGCAGCAAAGGAGTATTAGCGGGAGAAGAGACCCAGTACTTC.

V usage is TRBV10-2 and J usage is TRBJ2-5, with 8 bases that match TRBD2. Germline V CDR1 and CDR2: WSHSY, SAAADI. The V gene end was trimmed by 3 bases and the J gene end by 5 bases; junction bases not matched to a gene: 8. The CDR3 is 15 amino acids. CDR3 coding DNA: TGCGCCAGCAGTGATTCCGGGGGGGCCACCGAGACCCAGTACTTC. It is translated as CASSDSGGATETQYF.

V is TRBV28 and J is TRBJ2-5, with unresolved D. The assigned J gene may be wrong: the sequence end matches TRBJ2-7 better. The CDR3 loop spans 12 amino acids. Germline CDR1 reads MDHEN; CDR2 reads SYDVKM. The CDR3: CASSFVSYEQYF. The CDR3 DNA reads TGTGCCAGCAGTTTTGTGTCCTACGAGCAGTACTTC.

Written as DNA, the CDR3 is TGTGCTAGTGGTTTGGGGACAGGGGGCGCAGATACGCAGTATTTT. Its translation: CASGLGTGGADTQYF. The chain couples TRBV12-5 to TRBJ2-3; TRBD1 aligns across 11 bases. V was pared by 1 base and J by 4 bases, with 1 base of the junction left unmatched. The CDR3 contains 15 residues. Germline loops: CDR1 LGHNT, CDR2 FRNRAP.